This T cell receptor (beta chain) appears in the sequencing data of a study of blood T cell repertoires in COVID-19. Using immunoSEQ multiplex PCR, the repertoire was profiled, and TCRdb retains in-frame clones only, with some absent. Of approximately 100,000 clones listed, 70% to 85% are singletons. This clone was seen only once. Trimming cost V 6 bases and J 2 bases; bases outside gene matches: 3. This CDR3 comprises 15 residues. Germline V lookup: CDR1 SGHTA, CDR2 FQGTGA. The source material was peripheral blood. The sequence came from a woman aged 55-69 years with acute or convalescent COVID-19. V gene TRBV7-3 combines with J gene TRBJ2-6; 8 bases align to TRBD1. The CDR3 loop reads CASRAGGTGANVLTF. CDR3 DNA sequence: TGTGCCAGCAGGGCAGGGGGCACTGGGGCCAACGTCCTGACTTTC.